A selection of T cell receptor beta chains follows, all from one sample in a study of OX40 agonist ivuxolimab in advanced cancers. TCRdb's copy holds only in-frame clones and misses some; the assay was immunoSEQ multiplex PCR. The sample consists of 98,000 or so clones, about 91% of them appearing once. The material sequenced was CD4+ or CD8+ T cells sorted from blood, taken in a trial of the OX40 agonist ivuxolimab. The origin of the receptors is an adult with an advanced solid tumor such as melanoma, head and neck, liver or kidney cancer. The CDR3 runs from the conserved cysteine through the conserved F or W. The order of the fields is V gene, D gene, J gene, CDR3 protein, CDR3 DNA. A D gene is named only where the DNA matches it firmly.

>TRBV29-1|TRBD1|TRBJ1-1
CSVWTGETMNTEAFF
TGCAGCGTTTGGACAGGGGAGACAATGAACACTGAAGCTTTCTTT
>TRBV4-1|TRBD1|TRBJ2-5
CASSQQNRGTAALVTQYF
TGCGCCAGCAGCCAACAGAACCGTGGGACAGCCGCTTTGGTGACCCAGTACTTC
>TRBV7-9|.|TRBJ1-4
CASSPWGGAREKLFF
TGTGCCAGCAGCCCCTGGGGGGGGGCGCGTGAAAAACTGTTTTTT
>TRBV10-2|.|TRBJ2-5
CASSDPGAGETQYF
TGCGCCAGCAGTGACCCAGGGGCAGGAGAGACCCAGTACTTC
>TRBV9|.|TRBJ1-4
CASSESPTPNDMNNEKLFF
TGTGCCAGCAGCGAATCCCCTACCCCGAATGACATGAATAATGAAAAACTGTTTTTT
>TRBV7-9|.|TRBJ2-1
CASSVGTPPNEQFF
TGTGCCAGCAGCGTCGGGACTCCGCCCAATGAGCAGTTCTTC
>TRBV18|TRBD1|TRBJ1-2
CASSRTTGGDGGYTF
TGTGCCAGCTCACGAACGACAGGGGGTGACGGTGGCTACACCTTC
>TRBV5-5|.|TRBJ1-6
CASSFADRPLHF
TGTGCCAGCAGCTTTGCCGACAGGCCCCTCCACTTT
>TRBV20-1|.|TRBJ1-2
CSARSYGYTF
TGCAGTGCTAGGAGTTATGGCTACACCTTC
>TRBV18|.|TRBJ1-1
CASSPERTEAFF
TGTGCCAGCTCACCGGAGCGCACTGAAGCTTTCTTT
>TRBV7-2|.|TRBJ1-2
CASSSSIANANYGYTF
TGTGCCAGCAGCTCGTCGATCGCGAACGCTAACTATGGCTACACCTTC
>TRBV5-6|.|TRBJ1-1
CASSTRGWGNTEAFF
TGTGCCAGCAGCACCAGGGGATGGGGTAACACTGAAGCTTTCTTT
>TRBV28|TRBD1|TRBJ2-1
CASSLPRDRGNEQFF
TGTGCCAGCAGTTTGCCCCGGGACAGGGGCAATGAGCAGTTCTTC
>TRBV15|.|TRBJ1-1
CATSSPYGDTEAFF
TGTGCCACCAGCAGTCCCTATGGGGACACTGAAGCTTTCTTT
>TRBV4-3|TRBD1|TRBJ2-1
CASSQGGQVYNEQFF
TGCGCCAGCAGCCAAGGGGGACAGGTTTACAATGAGCAGTTCTTC
>TRBV7-2|.|TRBJ2-5
CASSLGGRGETQYF
TGTGCCAGCAGCTTAGGGGGCAGGGGAGAGACCCAGTACTTC
>TRBV7-8|TRBD1|TRBJ2-7
CASSPWDRGAYEQYF
TGTGCCAGCAGCCCCTGGGACAGGGGGGCGTACGAGCAGTACTTC
>TRBV4-2|TRBD2|TRBJ2-7
CASSQDGTSPYEQYF
TGTGCCAGCAGCCAAGACGGGACTAGCCCTTACGAGCAGTACTTC
>TRBV18|TRBD2|TRBJ2-1
CASSPEGGGTSYNEQFF
TGTGCCAGCTCACCGGAGGGCGGGGGGACCTCCTACAATGAGCAGTTCTTC
>TRBV30|TRBD1|TRBJ1-1
CARKGTGGAEAFF
TGTGCCCGGAAGGGGACAGGGGGTGCTGAAGCTTTCTTT
>TRBV7-2|.|TRBJ2-2
CASRPSTGELFF
TGTGCCAGCAGACCTAGCACCGGGGAGCTGTTTTTT
>TRBV7-9|.|TRBJ2-1
CASSHLTRVAYNEQFF
TGTGCCAGCAGCCACCTGACGAGGGTCGCCTACAATGAGCAGTTCTTC
>TRBV5-6|.|TRBJ2-7
CASSLVASLASNEQYF
TGTGCCAGCAGCTTGGTAGCCTCCCTGGCTTCCAACGAGCAGTACTTC
>TRBV6-5|.|TRBJ2-5
CASSYSTRRGQETQYF
TGTGCCAGCAGTTACTCGACCCGCAGGGGCCAAGAGACCCAGTACTTC
>TRBV5-8|.|TRBJ1-4
CASSLYRSGNEKLFF
TGTGCCAGCAGCTTGTATCGTTCAGGGAATGAAAAACTGTTTTTT